The 11 T cell receptor beta chains listed next were all sequenced from one sample in a study of regulatory T cells in long-lasting Graves disease (dated by TCRdb to about 2021). The time point label here, explained by the study, means: persistent/refractory GD, antithyroid drugs over 5 years with positive TRAb. RNA was extracted from PBMCs in TRIzol for both TCR sequencing and RNA sequencing. The library was prepared using multiplex PCR. The data were produced on an Illumina HiSeq 4000. CDR3 regions were amplified by Arm-PCR with iRepertoire HTBI primers to construct TCR beta libraries. Using fastp trimming at Q25 and MiXCR clonotype assembly, TCRdb reanalyzed the public sequencing data and kept in-frame beta chains. Rows are unified per CDR3 protein, each entry keeping the most common DNA and genes. This sample has fewer than 600,000 distinct CDR3 sequences in its table, and 22% of those were observed once. The ten largest clones add up to 13% of the sample.

The sample was peripheral blood mononuclear cells (PBMCs), taken when the disease was refractory, from a patient treated with antithyroid drugs. These receptor sequences come from a female donor with Graves disease.

This clonotype has only one observation. The chain joins TRBV7-9 to TRBJ1-1; D uncertain. Germline loops: CDR1 SEHNR, CDR2 FQNEAQ (reference sequence). The CDR3 is 13 amino acids. Trimming took off 5 bases at V and 0 bases at J, with 7 bases between the two ends. This CDR3 reads CASSVTMNTEAFF. CDR3 bases: TGTGCCAGCAGCGTTACAATGAACACTGAAGCTTTCTTT.

This clonotype was counted many times. The chain combines TRBV12-3 or TRBV12-4 with TRBJ2-7; D call uncertain. The CDR3 runs 13 residues. V gave up 4 bases and J gave up 7 bases, with 14 bases separating them. The CDR3 loop is CASSWVRGGEQYF. The CDR3 DNA follows: TGTGCCAGCAGTTGGGTACGAGGCGGAGAGCAGTACTTC.

This clonotype was found many times. The chain has TRBV29-1 and TRBJ2-5; unclear D gene. CDR1 and CDR2 from the germline V gene are SQVTM and ANQGSEA. There are 13 residues in the CDR3. V gave up 7 bases and J gave up 2 bases, with 14 bases separating them. This CDR3 reads CSGDAGIQETQYF. CDR3 DNA: TGCAGCGGTGATGCCGGAATACAAGAGACCCAGTACTTC.

The CDR3 nucleotides are TGCAGTGCCCTAAATGGACCGGGCAACGAAAAACTGTTTTTT. Its protein product is CSALNGPGNEKLFF. This chain joins TRBV20-1 and TRBJ1-4; D uncertain. V lost 6 bases and J 8 bases, leaving 19 bases between the germline ends. Germline V gene data show CDR1 as DFQATT and CDR2 as SNEGSKA (reference sequence). The CDR3 contains 14 residues.

This clonotype was seen a handful of times. The rearrangement joins TRBV20-1 to TRBJ2-7; D gene uncertain. Trimming removed 1 base at V and 0 bases at J, with 13 bases between. Germline V gives CDR1 DFQATT, CDR2 SNEGSKA (reference sequence). The CDR3 spans 15 residues. CDR3 sequence: CSARGRLLSSYEQYF. Here the CDR3 DNA reads TGCAGTGCTAGAGGACGACTCTTGAGCTCCTACGAGCAGTACTTC.

This clonotype occurred many times. This sequence joins TRBV19 and TRBJ1-1; D gene uncertain. Trimming removed 9 bases from V and 0 bases from J, with 14 bases in between. The germline gives CDR1 LNHDA, CDR2 SQIVND (reference sequence). The CDR3 loop spans 14 amino acids. Here the CDR3 reads CASSPGVLNTEAFF. The CDR3 coding sequence is TGTGCCAGCAGCCCCGGGGTCCTGAACACTGAAGCTTTCTTT.

V is TRBV19 and J is TRBJ1-2; D perhaps matches TRBD1 (5 bases). Trimming shortened V by 6 bases and J by 3 bases, and 11 bases separated the two germline ends. CDR1 is LNHDA, CDR2 SQIVND, per germline (reference sequence). The CDR3 runs 13 residues. CDR3 DNA sequence: TGTGCCAGTAGCTCCGACAGCCACTATGGCTACACCTTC. Amino acid sequence: CASSSDSHYGYTF.

The chain joins TRBV7-9 to TRBJ2-5; the D gene is possibly TRBD2 (5 bases). Trimming removed 4 bases at V and 5 bases at J, with 17 bases between. The germline gives CDR1 SEHNR, CDR2 FQNEAQ (reference sequence). The CDR3 totals 15 residues. This CDR3 is CASSWGVFPGETQYF. The CDR3 coding sequence is TGTGCCAGCAGCTGGGGAGTCTTTCCGGGGGAGACCCAGTACTTC.

The V call is TRBV7-3, the J call TRBJ2-7, with TRBD1 identical over 8 bases. J lost 3 bases, V lost 5 bases, and 6 bases had no gene match. Germline loops: CDR1 SGHTA, CDR2 FQGTGA. The CDR3 covers 14 residues. The CDR3 region is CASSQSTGDYEQYF. DNA for the CDR3: TGTGCCAGCAGCCAATCGACAGGGGACTACGAGCAGTACTTC. Combining the CDR3 with reference TRBV7-3 and TRBJ2-7 gives the whole variable domain GAGVSQTPSNKVTEKGKYVELRCDPISGHTALYWYRQSLGQGPEFLIYFQGTGAADDSGLPNDRFFAVRPEGSVSTLKIQRTERGDSAVYLCASSQSTGDYEQYFGPGTRLTVT.

This clonotype was observed at least ten times. The chain is built from TRBV27 and TRBJ2-7, with D perhaps matching TRBD1 (5 bases). V lost 2 bases, J lost 0 bases, and 8 bases lay in between. The germline gives CDR1 MNHEY, CDR2 SMNVEV (reference sequence). This CDR3 is built from 14 residues. The CDR3 nucleotides are TGTGCCAGCAGTTTAGGGGCCCACTCCTACGAGCAGTACTTC. Translating it yields CASSLGAHSYEQYF.

This clonotype was counted only a few times. This sequence joins TRBV11-2 and TRBJ2-2; 9 bases align to TRBD1. This CDR3 is 15 amino acids long. The V gene end was trimmed by 5 bases and the J gene end by 2 bases; junction bases not matched to a gene: 3. Germline V gene sequence: CDR1 SGHAT, CDR2 FQNNGV. The CDR3: CASSKGQGNTGELFF. CDR3 sequence (DNA): TGTGCCAGCAGCAAGGGACAGGGTAACACCGGGGAGCTGTTTTTT.